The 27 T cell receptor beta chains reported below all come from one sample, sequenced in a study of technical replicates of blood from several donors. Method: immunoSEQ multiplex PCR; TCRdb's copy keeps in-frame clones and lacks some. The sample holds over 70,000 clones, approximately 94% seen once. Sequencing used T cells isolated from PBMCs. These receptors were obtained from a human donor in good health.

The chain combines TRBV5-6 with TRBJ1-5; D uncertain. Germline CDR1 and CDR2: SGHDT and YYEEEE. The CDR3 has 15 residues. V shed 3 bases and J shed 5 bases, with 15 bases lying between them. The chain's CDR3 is CASSSMQVLDQPQHF. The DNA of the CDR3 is TGTGCCAGCAGCTCAATGCAGGTTCTTGATCAGCCCCAGCATTTT.

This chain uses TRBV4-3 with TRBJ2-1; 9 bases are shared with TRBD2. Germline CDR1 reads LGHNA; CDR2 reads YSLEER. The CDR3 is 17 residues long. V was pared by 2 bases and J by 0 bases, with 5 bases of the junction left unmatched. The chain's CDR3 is CASSQNSGGVSYNEQFF. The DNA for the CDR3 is TGCGCCAGCAGCCAAAATAGCGGGGGCGTCTCCTACAATGAGCAGTTCTTC.

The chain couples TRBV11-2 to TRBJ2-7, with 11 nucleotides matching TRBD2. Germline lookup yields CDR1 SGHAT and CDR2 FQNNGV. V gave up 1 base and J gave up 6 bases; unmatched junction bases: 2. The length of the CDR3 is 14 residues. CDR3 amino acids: CASSLGLAGGEQYF. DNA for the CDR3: TGTGCCAGCAGCTTAGGGCTAGCGGGAGGCGAGCAGTACTTC. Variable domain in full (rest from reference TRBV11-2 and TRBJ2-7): EAGVAQSPRYKIIEKRQSVAFWCNPISGHATLYWYQQILGQGPKLLIQFQNNGVVDDSQLPKDRFSAERLKGVDSTLKIQPAKLEDSAVYLCASSLGLAGGEQYFGPGTRLTVT.

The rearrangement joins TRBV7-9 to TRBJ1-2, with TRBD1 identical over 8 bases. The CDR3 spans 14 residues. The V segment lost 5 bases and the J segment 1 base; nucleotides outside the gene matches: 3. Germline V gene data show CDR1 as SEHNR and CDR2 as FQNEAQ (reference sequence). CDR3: CASSVGQGNYGYTF. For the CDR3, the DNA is TGTGCCAGCAGCGTCGGACAGGGTAACTATGGCTACACCTTC. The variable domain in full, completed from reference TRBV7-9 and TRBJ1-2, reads DTGVSQNPRHKITKRGQNVTFRCDPISEHNRLYWYRQTLGQGPEFLTYFQNEAQLEKSRLLSDRFSAERPKGSFSTLEIQRTEQGDSAMYLCASSVGQGNYGYTFGSGTRLTVV.

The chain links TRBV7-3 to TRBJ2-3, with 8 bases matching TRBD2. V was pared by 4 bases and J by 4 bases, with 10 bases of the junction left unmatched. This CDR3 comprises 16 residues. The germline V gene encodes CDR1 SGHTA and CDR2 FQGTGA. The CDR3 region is CASSSPGGLVPDTQYF. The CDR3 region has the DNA TGTGCCAGCAGCTCCCCGGGGGGACTAGTGCCAGATACGCAGTATTTT.

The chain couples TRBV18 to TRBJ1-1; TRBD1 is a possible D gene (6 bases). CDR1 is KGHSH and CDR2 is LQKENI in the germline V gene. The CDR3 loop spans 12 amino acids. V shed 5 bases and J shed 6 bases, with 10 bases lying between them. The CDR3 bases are TGTGCCAGCTCATTCGGACAGTCTGAAGCTTTCTTT. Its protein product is CASSFGQSEAFF.

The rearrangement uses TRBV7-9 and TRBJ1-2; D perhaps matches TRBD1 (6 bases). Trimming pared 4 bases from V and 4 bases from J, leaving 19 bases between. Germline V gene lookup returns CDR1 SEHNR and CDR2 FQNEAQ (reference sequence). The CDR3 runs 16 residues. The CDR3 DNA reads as TGTGCCAGCAGCTCGAGCCTAAGTGGACAGAGCTATGGCTACACCTTC. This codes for CASSSSLSGQSYGYTF.

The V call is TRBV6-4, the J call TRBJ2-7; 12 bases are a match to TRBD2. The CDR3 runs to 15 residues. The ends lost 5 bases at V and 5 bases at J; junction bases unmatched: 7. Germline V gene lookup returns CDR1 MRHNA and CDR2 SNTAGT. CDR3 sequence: CASSRLAGDVHEQYF. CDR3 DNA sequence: TGTGCCAGCAGTAGACTAGCGGGAGATGTCCACGAGCAGTACTTC.

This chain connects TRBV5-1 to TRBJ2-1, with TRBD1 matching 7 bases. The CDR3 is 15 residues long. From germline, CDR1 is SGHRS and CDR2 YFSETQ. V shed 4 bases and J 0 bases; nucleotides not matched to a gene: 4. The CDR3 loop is CASSATGSSYNEQFF. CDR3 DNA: TGCGCCAGCAGCGCGACAGGGAGCTCCTACAATGAGCAGTTCTTC. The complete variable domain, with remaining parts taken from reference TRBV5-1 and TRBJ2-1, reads KAGVTQTPRYLIKTRGQQVTLSCSPISGHRSVSWYQQTPGQGLQFLFEYFSETQRNKGNFPGRFSGRQFSNSRSEMNVSTLELGDSALYLCASSATGSSYNEQFFGPGTRLTVL.

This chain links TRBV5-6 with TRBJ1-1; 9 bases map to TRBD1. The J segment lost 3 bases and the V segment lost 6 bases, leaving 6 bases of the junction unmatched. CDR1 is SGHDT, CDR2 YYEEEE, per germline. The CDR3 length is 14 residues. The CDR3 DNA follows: TGTGCCAGCACCGTACAGGGGGCGCACACTGAAGCTTTCTTT. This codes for CASTVQGAHTEAFF.

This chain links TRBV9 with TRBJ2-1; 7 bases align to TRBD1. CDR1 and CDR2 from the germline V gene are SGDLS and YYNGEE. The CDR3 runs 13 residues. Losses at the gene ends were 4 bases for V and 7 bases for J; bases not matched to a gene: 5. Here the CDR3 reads CASSPTGRNEQFF. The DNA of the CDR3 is TGTGCCAGCAGCCCGACAGGGCGGAATGAGCAGTTCTTC. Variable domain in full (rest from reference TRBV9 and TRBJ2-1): DSGVTQTPKHLITATGQRVTLRCSPRSGDLSVYWYQQSLDQGLQFLIQYYNGEERAKGNILERFSAQQFPDLHSELNLSSLELGDSALYFCASSPTGRNEQFFGPGTRLTVL.

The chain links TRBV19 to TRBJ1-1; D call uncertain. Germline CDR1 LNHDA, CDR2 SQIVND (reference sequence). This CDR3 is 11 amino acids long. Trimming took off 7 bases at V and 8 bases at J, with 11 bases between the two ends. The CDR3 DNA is TGTGCCAGTACACTAGGACCCGAAGCTTTCTTT. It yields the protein CASTLGPEAFF.

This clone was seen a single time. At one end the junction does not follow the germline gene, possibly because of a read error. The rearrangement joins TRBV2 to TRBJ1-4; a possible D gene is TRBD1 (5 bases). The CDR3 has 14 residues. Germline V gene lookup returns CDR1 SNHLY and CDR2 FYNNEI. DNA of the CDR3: TGTGCCAGCAGTGAAACCTTACCGGGGCGGGAAACTGTTTTT. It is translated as CASSETLPGRETVF.

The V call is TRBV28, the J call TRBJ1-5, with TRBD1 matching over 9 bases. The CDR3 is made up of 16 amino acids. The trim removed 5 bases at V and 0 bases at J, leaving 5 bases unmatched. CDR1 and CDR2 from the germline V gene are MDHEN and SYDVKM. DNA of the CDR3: TGTGCCAGCAGTCAGGACAGGGGATATAGCAATCAGCCCCAGCATTTT. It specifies CASSQDRGYSNQPQHF.

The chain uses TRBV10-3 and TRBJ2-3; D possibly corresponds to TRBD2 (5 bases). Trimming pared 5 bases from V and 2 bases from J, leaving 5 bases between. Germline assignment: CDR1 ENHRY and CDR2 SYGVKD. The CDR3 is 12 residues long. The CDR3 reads CAISLATDTQYF. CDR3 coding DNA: TGTGCCATCAGTCTAGCCACAGATACGCAGTATTTT.

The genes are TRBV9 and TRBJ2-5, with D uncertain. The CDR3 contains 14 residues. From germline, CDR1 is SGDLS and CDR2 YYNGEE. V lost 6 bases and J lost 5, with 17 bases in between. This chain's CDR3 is CASTPSLGRETQYF. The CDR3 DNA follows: TGTGCCAGCACCCCTTCCCTAGGTAGGGAGACCCAGTACTTC.

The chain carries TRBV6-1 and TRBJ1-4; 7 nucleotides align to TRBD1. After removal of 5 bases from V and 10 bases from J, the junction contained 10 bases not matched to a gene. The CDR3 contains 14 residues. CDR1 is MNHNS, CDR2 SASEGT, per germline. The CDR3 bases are TGTGCCAGCAGTTTAGGGACAGACTCTGGAAAACTGTTTTTT. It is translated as CASSLGTDSGKLFF.

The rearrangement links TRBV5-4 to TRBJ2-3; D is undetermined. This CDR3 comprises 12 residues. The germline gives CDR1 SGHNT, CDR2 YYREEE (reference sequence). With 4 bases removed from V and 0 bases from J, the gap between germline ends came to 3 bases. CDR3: CASSTSTDTQYF. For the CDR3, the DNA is TGTGCCAGCAGCACTAGCACAGATACGCAGTATTTT.

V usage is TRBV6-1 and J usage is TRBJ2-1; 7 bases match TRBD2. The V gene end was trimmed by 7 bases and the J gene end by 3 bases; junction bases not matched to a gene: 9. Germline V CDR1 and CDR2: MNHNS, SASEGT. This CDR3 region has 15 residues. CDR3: CASKFWAGDYNEQFF. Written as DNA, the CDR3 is TGTGCCAGCAAATTTTGGGCGGGGGACTACAATGAGCAGTTCTTC.

For the CDR3, the DNA is TGTGCCAGCAGTCCGGGGACAGGGGACAAGTTCAGCAATCAGCCCCAGCATTTT. This sequence encodes CASSPGTGDKFSNQPQHF. The chain is built from TRBV27 and TRBJ1-5, with TRBD1 matching 10 bases. Germline lookup yields CDR1 MNHEY and CDR2 SMNVEV (reference sequence). The CDR3 loop spans 18 amino acids. V trimming: 5 bases; J trimming: 1 base; junction bases outside the gene matches: 11.

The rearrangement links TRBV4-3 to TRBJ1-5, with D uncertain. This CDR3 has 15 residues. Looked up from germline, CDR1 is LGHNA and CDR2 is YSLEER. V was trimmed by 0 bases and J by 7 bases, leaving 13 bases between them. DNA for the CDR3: TGCGCCAGCAGCCAAGATCGGGGTATGGGACAGCCCCAGCATTTT. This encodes CASSQDRGMGQPQHF.

The CDR3 sequence is CASSQDYGYEQYF. CDR3 in DNA: TGCGCCAGCAGCCAAGATTACGGCTACGAGCAGTACTTC. This sequence joins TRBV4-3 and TRBJ2-7; D uncertain. Trimming shortened V by 0 bases and J by 3 bases, and 6 bases separated the two germline ends. The CDR3 runs 13 residues. CDR1 is LGHNA and CDR2 is YSLEER in the germline V gene.

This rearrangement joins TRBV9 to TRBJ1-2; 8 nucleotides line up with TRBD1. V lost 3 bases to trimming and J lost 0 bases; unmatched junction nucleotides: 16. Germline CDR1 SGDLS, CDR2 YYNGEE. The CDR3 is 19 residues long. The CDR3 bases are TGTGCCAGCAGCGACCCCGCCGACAGGGGAAAGGAGGCTAACTATGGCTACACCTTC. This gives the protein CASSDPADRGKEANYGYTF. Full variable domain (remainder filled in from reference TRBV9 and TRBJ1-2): DSGVTQTPKHLITATGQRVTLRCSPRSGDLSVYWYQQSLDQGLQFLIQYYNGEERAKGNILERFSAQQFPDLHSELNLSSLELGDSALYFCASSDPADRGKEANYGYTFGSGTRLTVV.

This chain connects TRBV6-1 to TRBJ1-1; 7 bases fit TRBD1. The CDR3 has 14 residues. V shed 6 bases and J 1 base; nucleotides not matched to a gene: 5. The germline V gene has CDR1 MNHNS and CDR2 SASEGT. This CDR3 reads CASSPQGQNTEAFF. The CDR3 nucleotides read TGTGCCAGCAGCCCACAGGGGCAGAACACTGAAGCTTTCTTT.

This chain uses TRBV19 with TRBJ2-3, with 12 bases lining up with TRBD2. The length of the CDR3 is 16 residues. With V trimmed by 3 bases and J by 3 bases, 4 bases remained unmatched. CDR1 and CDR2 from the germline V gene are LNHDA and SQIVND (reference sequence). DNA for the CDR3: TGTGCCAGTAGTATCGGACTAGCGGGACCTACAGATACGCAGTATTTT. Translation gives CASSIGLAGPTDTQYF.

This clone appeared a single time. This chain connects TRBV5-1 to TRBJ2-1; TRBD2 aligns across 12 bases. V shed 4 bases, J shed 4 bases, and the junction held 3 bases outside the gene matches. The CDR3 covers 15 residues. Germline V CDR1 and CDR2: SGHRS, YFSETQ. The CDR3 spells CASSLTSGGYNEQFF. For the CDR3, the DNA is TGCGCCAGCAGCCTGACTAGCGGGGGTTACAATGAGCAGTTCTTC.

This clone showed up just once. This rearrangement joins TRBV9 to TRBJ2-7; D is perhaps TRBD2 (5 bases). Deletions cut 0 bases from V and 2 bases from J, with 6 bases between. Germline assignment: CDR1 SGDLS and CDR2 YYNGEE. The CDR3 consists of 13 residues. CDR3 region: CASSVGGPYEQYF. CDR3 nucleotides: TGTGCCAGCAGCGTAGGCGGGCCCTACGAGCAGTACTTC. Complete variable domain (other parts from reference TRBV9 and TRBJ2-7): DSGVTQTPKHLITATGQRVTLRCSPRSGDLSVYWYQQSLDQGLQFLIQYYNGEERAKGNILERFSAQQFPDLHSELNLSSLELGDSALYFCASSVGGPYEQYFGPGTRLTVT.